The 5 T cell receptor beta chains below all came from one sample that was sequenced in a study of beta chain features in type 1 diabetes. All of the isolated RNA was reverse transcribed, so expressed TCRB transcripts were sequenced. Repertoires were generated with immunoSEQ multiplex PCR, while TCRdb's copy carries only in-frame clones and drops some. The data contain under 800,000 clones, roughly 15% of them singletons. The sample consisted of naive CD4+ T cells from blood. The source of these receptors is a man younger than 35 in good health.

This clone was seen only a few times. The rearrangement uses TRBV7-2 and TRBJ2-7; a weak D match, TRBD1 (5 bases). V gave up 3 bases and J gave up 2 bases, with 11 bases separating them. Germline CDR1 and CDR2: SGHTA and FQGNSA. The CDR3 runs 14 residues. This CDR3 reads CASSFIQGAYEQYF. In DNA form, the CDR3 reads TGTGCCAGCAGCTTCATCCAGGGCGCCTACGAGCAGTACTTC.

This clone was picked up a small number of times. V gene TRBV28 combines with J gene TRBJ1-5; maybe TRBD1 (5 bases). The CDR3 is made up of 13 amino acids. Trimming took 6 bases from V and 6 from J, leaving 12 bases between them. The germline CDR1 and CDR2 sequences are MDHEN and SYDVKM. In DNA, the CDR3 is TGTGCCAGCAGCCCAAGGGGTAGTCAGCCCCAGCATTTT. Its translation: CASSPRGSQPQHF. Together with reference TRBV28 and TRBJ1-5, the CDR3 gives the full variable domain: DVKVTQSSRYLVKRTGEKVFLECVQDMDHENMFWYRQDPGLGLRLIYFSYDVKMKEKGDIPEGYSVSREKKERFSLILESASTNQTSMYLCASSPRGSQPQHFGDGTRLSIL.

This clone has just a few counts. V usage is TRBV11-2 and J usage is TRBJ2-6, with unresolved D. CDR3 length: 16 amino acids. The V end was cut by 1 base, the J end by 4 bases, with 11 bases between. The V gene's germline CDR1 is SGHAT and CDR2 FQNNGV. CDR3 in amino acids: CASSLGRVAGANVLTF. The CDR3 region has the DNA TGTGCCAGCAGCTTAGGTCGGGTAGCCGGGGCCAACGTCCTGACTTTC.

The DNA for the CDR3 is TGTGCCAGCAGCTTGTGGGTGCGGGGCGCCTCCTACAATGAGCAGTTCTTC. Translated: CASSLWVRGASYNEQFF. The chain links TRBV7-8 to TRBJ2-1, with a possible D match to TRBD2 (6 bases). Between the trimmed V and J ends, which lost 3 bases and 0 bases, there was a span of 15 bases. Germline V gene data show CDR1 as SGHVS and CDR2 as FQNEAQ. CDR3 length: 17 residues.

This clone came up a few times. The chain joins TRBV9 to TRBJ2-3, with D possibly being TRBD1 or TRBD2 (5 bases each). Germline-derived CDR1 and CDR2 are SGDLS and YYNGEE. V was shortened by 2 bases and J by 2 bases, with 24 bases between the two germline ends. This CDR3 region has 19 residues. CDR3 protein: CASSVLDRITRDLTDTQYF. The CDR3 DNA sequence: TGTGCCAGCAGCGTTCTAGACCGGATAACCAGGGACCTCACAGATACGCAGTATTTT.